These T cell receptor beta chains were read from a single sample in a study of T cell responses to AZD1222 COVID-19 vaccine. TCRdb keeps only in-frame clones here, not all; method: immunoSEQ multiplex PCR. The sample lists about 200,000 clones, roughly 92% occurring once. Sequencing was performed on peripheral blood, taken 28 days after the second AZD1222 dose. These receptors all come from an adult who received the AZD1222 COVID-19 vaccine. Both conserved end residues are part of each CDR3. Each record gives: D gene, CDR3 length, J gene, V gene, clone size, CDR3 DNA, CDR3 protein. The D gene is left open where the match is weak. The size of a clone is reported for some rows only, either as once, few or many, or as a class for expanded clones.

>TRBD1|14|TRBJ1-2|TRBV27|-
TGTGCCAGCAGCCTTAGGGGGACAGGGAGCGGCTACACCTTC
CASSLRGTGSGYTF
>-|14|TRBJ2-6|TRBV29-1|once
TGCAGCGTTGAATCCAGTGCTGGGGCCAACGTCCTGACTTTC
CSVESSAGANVLTF
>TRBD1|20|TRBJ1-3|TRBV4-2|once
TGTGCCAGCAGCCAAGAAACTGGACAGGGGGCTAATCAAAGGAGAAACACCATATATTTT
CASSQETGQGANQRRNTIYF
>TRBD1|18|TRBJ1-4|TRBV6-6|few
TGTGCCAGCAGTCAATATAGGGGGCGTGGAGCAACTAATGAAAAACTGTTTTTT
CASSQYRGRGATNEKLFF
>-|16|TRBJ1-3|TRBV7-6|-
TGTGCCAGCAGCGGGCGGGACCCGAGCTCTGGAAACACCATATATTTT
CASSGRDPSSGNTIYF
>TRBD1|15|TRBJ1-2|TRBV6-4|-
TGTGCCAGCAGTGATTCGGAAGGGGGCCGCTATGGCTACACCTTC
CASSDSEGGRYGYTF
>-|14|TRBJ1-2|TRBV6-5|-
TGTGCCAGCAGCGTCCCCCACATTGGGTATGGCTACACCTTC
CASSVPHIGYGYTF
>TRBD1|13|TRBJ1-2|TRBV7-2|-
TGTGCCAGCAGCGCGACAGGGGTGGATGGCTACACCTTC
CASSATGVDGYTF
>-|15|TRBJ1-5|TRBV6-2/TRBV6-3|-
TGTGCCAGCAGTTCCCTTGGGGATAGCAATCAGCCCCAGCATTTT
CASSSLGDSNQPQHF
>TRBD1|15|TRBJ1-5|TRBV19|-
TGTGCCAGTAGTATCCCGGGACAGGGTAATCAGCCCCAGCATTTT
CASSIPGQGNQPQHF
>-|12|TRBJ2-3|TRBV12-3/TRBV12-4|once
TGTGCCAGCACCTTAGGCAGGGATACGCAGTATTTT
CASTLGRDTQYF
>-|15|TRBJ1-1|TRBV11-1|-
TGTGCCAGCAGCTTAGTTACCACGGGCCGCACTGAAGCTTTCTTT
CASSLVTTGRTEAFF
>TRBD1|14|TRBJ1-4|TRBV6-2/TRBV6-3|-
TGTGCCAGCAGTTTCTCACCAGGGGGACAAAAACTGTTTTTT
CASSFSPGGQKLFF
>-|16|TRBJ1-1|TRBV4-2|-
TGTGCCAGCAGCCAAGATCCACTATTGCAGGGAACTGAAGCTTTCTTT
CASSQDPLLQGTEAFF
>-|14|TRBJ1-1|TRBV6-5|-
TGTGCCAGCTCTTCATCGCCGTCCGGGACTGAAGCTTTCTTT
CASSSSPSGTEAFF
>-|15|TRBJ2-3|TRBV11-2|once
TGTGCCAGCAGTGTAGGGCAAGCTCGCACAGATACGCAGTATTTT
CASSVGQARTDTQYF
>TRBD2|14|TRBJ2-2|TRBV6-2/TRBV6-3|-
TGTGCCAGCAGTTACTTTGGGGGGGCCGGGGAGCTGTTTTTT
CASSYFGGAGELFF
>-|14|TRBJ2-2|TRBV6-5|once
TGTGCCAGTGGGTCCCGCCCCGACACCGGGGAGCTGTTTTTT
CASGSRPDTGELFF
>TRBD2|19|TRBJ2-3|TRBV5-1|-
TGCGCCAGCAGCTTGGCCGGGCTAGCGGGGGGATCTAGCACAGATACGCAGTATTTT
CASSLAGLAGGSSTDTQYF
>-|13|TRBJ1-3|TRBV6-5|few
TGTGCCAGCGGTCCGGACTCTGGAAACACCATATATTTT
CASGPDSGNTIYF
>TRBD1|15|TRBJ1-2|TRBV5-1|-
TGCGCCAGCAGCAATGGACAGGGGAATAACTATGGCTACACCTTC
CASSNGQGNNYGYTF
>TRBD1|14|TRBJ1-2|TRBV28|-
TGTGCCAGCAGATTTCAGGGGGCTGGGGATGGCTACACCTTC
CASRFQGAGDGYTF
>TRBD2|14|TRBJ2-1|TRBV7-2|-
TGTGCCAGCGGCCTAGCGGGGCCCTACAATGAGCAGTTCTTC
CASGLAGPYNEQFF
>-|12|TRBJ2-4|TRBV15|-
TGTGCCACCAGCTCTGAAGGCTACGGAGAGTACTTC
CATSSEGYGEYF
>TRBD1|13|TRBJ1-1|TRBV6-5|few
TGTGCCAGCAGTAGACAGGGTAGCACTGAAGCTTTCTTT
CASSRQGSTEAFF
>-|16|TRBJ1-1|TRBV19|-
TGTGCCAGTAGTATAGATTGGACAGTATTGAACACTGAAGCTTTCTTT
CASSIDWTVLNTEAFF
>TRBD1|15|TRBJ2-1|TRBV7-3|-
TGTGCCAGCAGCTCGGACAGGGGGAACTGGAATGAGCAGTTCTTC
CASSSDRGNWNEQFF
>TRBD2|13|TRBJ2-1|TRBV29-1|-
TGCAGCGTCGCGCGGACTAGCGGGGGTGAGCAGTTCTTC
CSVARTSGGEQFF
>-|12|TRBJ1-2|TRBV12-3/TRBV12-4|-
TGTGCCAGCAGTTTAGTGGGGGGAACCTACACCTTC
CASSLVGGTYTF
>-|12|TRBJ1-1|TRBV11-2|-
TGTGCCAGCAGCTCGACTGAAAGGGGAGCTTTCTTT
CASSSTERGAFF
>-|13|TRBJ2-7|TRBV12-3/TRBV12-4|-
TGTGCCAGCAGTTTAGGCCAGTACTACGAGCAGTACTTC
CASSLGQYYEQYF
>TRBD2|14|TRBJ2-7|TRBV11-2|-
TGTGCCAGCAGCTTTCCTGCGGGGGCCTACGAGCAGTACTTC
CASSFPAGAYEQYF
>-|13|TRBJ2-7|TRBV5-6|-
TGTGCCAGCAGCTTGGCAGGGTCCTACGAGCAGTACTTC
CASSLAGSYEQYF
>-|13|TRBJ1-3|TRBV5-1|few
TGCGCCAGCAGTGTAGTCGGTGGAAACACCATATATTTT
CASSVVGGNTIYF
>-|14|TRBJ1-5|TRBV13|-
TGTGCCAGCAGCCCCCATGGGGGCAATCAGCCCCAGCATTTT
CASSPHGGNQPQHF
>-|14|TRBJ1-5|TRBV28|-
TGTGCCAGCAGTCCGACCGCCCTAAATCAGCCCCAGCATTTT
CASSPTALNQPQHF
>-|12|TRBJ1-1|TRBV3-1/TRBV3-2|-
TGTGCCAGCAGCCAAGGATACACTGAAGCTTTCTTT
CASSQGYTEAFF
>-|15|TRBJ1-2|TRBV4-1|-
TGCGCCAGCAGCCAAGTGCCGACAGCGAACTATGGCTACACCTTC
CASSQVPTANYGYTF
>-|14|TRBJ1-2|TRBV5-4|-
TGTGCCAGCAGCTTACAGGGAGGCTCGGGTGGCTACACCTTC
CASSLQGGSGGYTF
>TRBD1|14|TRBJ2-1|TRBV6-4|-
TGTGCCAGCAGTGGCCAACCTACAGGGGGTGAGCAGTTCTTC
CASSGQPTGGEQFF
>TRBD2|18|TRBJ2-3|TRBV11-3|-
TGTGCCAGCAGCTTAGGAGTACTAGCGGGGGGGCCCGGAGATACGCAGTATTTT
CASSLGVLAGGPGDTQYF
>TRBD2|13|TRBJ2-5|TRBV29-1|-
TGCAGCGGCTTCAGGGAGGGGATACGGACCCAGTACTTC
CSGFREGIRTQYF
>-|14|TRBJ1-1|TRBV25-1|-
TGTGCCAGCAGTGAATCTTACCCGAACACTGAAGCTTTCTTT
CASSESYPNTEAFF
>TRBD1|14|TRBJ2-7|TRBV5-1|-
TGCGCCAGCAGCGTGGGACAGGGCGGCTACGAGCAGTACTTC
CASSVGQGGYEQYF
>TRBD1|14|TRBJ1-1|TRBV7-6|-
TGTGCCAGCAGCTTCCAGGGGGGGAACACTGAAGCTTTCTTT
CASSFQGGNTEAFF